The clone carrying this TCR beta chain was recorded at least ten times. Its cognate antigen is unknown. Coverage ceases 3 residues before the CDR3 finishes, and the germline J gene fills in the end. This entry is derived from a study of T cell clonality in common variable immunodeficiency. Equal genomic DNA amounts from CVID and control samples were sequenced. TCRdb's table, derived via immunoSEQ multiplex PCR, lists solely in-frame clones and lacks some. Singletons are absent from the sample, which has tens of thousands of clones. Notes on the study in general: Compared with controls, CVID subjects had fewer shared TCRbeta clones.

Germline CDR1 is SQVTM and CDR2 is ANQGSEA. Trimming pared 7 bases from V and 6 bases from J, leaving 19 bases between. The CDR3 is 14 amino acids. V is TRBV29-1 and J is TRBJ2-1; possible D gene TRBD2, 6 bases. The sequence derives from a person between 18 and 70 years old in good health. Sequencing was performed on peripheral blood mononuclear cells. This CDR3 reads CSGVADSPCNEQFF. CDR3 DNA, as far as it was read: TGCAGCGGGGTAGCGGATAGCCCGTGCAATGAG.